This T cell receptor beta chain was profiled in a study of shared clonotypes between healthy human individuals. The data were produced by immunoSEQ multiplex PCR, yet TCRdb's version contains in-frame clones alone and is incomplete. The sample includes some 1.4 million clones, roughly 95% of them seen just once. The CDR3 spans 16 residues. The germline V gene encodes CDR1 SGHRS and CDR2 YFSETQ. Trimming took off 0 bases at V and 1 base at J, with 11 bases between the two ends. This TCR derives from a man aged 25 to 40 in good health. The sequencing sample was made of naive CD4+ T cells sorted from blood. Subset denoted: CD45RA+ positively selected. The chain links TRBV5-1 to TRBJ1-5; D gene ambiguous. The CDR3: CASSLDPGVSNQPQHF. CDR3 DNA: TGCGCCAGCAGCTTGGATCCAGGAGTGAGCAATCAGCCCCAGCATTTT.